Presented here are 24 T cell receptor beta chains from one specimen sequenced in a study of T cell responses to AZD1222 COVID-19 vaccine. Generated by immunoSEQ multiplex PCR, the TCRdb table keeps only in-frame clones and is missing some. The sample lists 110,000 to 150,000 clones, approximately 93% occurring once. Specimen: peripheral blood, collected on day 0 of AZD1222 vaccination. Receptor source: an adult in good health.

The rearrangement joins TRBV15 to TRBJ1-2; no clear D gene. Germline V gives CDR1 LNHNV, CDR2 YYDKDF (reference sequence). V lost 0 bases and J 6 bases, leaving 11 bases between the germline ends. The CDR3 spans 14 residues. The CDR3 DNA reads TGTGCCACCAGCAGAGATCGAGGGTTAAATGGCTACACCTTC. It codes for CATSRDRGLNGYTF.

DNA for the CDR3: TGTGCCAGCAGCTTTTTGGGGGAATACGGCTACACCTTC. This encodes CASSFLGEYGYTF. The V and J genes are TRBV7-2 and TRBJ1-2; the D gene is possibly TRBD1 (5 bases). V was shortened by 3 bases and J by 8 bases, with 13 bases between the two germline ends. The CDR3 has 13 residues. CDR1 and CDR2 (germline): SGHTA, FQGNSA.

The chain links TRBV5-1 to TRBJ2-2, with TRBD2 matching 10 bases. In germline, CDR1 is SGHRS, CDR2 YFSETQ. J lost 6 bases, V lost 1 base, and 6 bases had no gene match. The CDR3 has 16 amino acids. For the CDR3, the DNA is TGCGCCAGCAGCTTGACAGCGGGAGGGCCCGCCGGGGAGCTGTTTTTT. Encoded protein: CASSLTAGGPAGELFF. Variable domain in full (rest from reference TRBV5-1 and TRBJ2-2): KAGVTQTPRYLIKTRGQQVTLSCSPISGHRSVSWYQQTPGQGLQFLFEYFSETQRNKGNFPGRFSGRQFSNSRSEMNVSTLELGDSALYLCASSLTAGGPAGELFFGEGSRLTVL.

V is TRBV27 and J is TRBJ1-6, with D perhaps TRBD1 (6 bases). CDR3 size: 17 residues. Trimming shortened V by 4 bases and J by 6 bases, and 19 bases separated the two germline ends. Germline values: CDR1 MNHEY, CDR2 SMNVEV (reference sequence). For the CDR3, the DNA is TGTGCCAGCAGTTCCCTGAGGGGGGACCAGGGTAATTCACCCCTCCACTTT. It specifies CASSSLRGDQGNSPLHF.

The rearrangement joins TRBV4-1 to TRBJ2-1; D may match TRBD1 or TRBD2 (7 bases each). CDR1 MGHRA and CDR2 YSYEKL come from the germline V gene. This CDR3 comprises 16 residues. V lost 1 base to trimming and J lost 2 bases, with 12 bases between them. CDR3 amino acids: CASSQGRGGAYNEQFF. The CDR3 DNA follows: TGCGCCAGCAGCCAAGGCAGGGGGGGAGCCTACAATGAGCAGTTCTTC.

The rearrangement joins TRBV3-1 (or the pseudogene TRBV3-2) to TRBJ2-3; D is unresolved. The CDR3 length is 15 residues. Trimming removed 0 bases at V and 2 bases at J, with 9 bases between. Germline V gene lookup returns CDR1 LGHDT and CDR2 YNNKEL (reference sequence). The CDR3 DNA follows: TGTGCCAGCAGCCAAGAGGGCACCAACACAGATACGCAGTATTTT. Translating gives CASSQEGTNTDTQYF.

The chain uses TRBV6-5 and TRBJ2-5; D not resolved. CDR1 is MNHEY and CDR2 is SVGAGI in the germline V gene. The CDR3 is 11 amino acids. Trimming took 5 bases from V and 1 from J, leaving 2 bases between them. CDR3 in DNA: TGTGCCAGCAGTACCCAAGAGACCCAGTACTTC. Protein product: CASSTQETQYF.

This clone was seen once. The rearrangement joins TRBV9 to TRBJ1-1; D remains unclear. Germline CDR1 reads SGDLS; CDR2 reads YYNGEE. V lost 1 base, J lost 1 base, and 5 bases lay in between. The CDR3 extends over 13 amino acids. The CDR3 DNA reads as TGTGCCAGCAGCGTAACAGAGAACACTGAAGCTTTCTTT. It yields the protein CASSVTENTEAFF.

The chain uses TRBV27 and TRBJ2-2; 8 positions agree with TRBD2. The CDR3 extends over 15 amino acids. Germline assignment: CDR1 MNHEY and CDR2 SMNVEV (reference sequence). Trimming removed 3 bases from V and 4 bases from J; junction bases left unmatched: 4. The CDR3 loop reads CASSLTSEGTGELFF. CDR3 DNA sequence: TGTGCCAGCAGTTTGACTAGCGAGGGCACCGGGGAGCTGTTTTTT.

J is TRBJ2-1 and V is TRBV20-1; the D is unclear. This CDR3 spans 11 amino acids. V lost 0 bases to trimming and J lost 12 bases, with 9 bases between them. CDR1 DFQATT and CDR2 SNEGSKA come from the germline V gene (reference sequence). In DNA form, the CDR3 reads TGCAGTGCTAGAGAAGGGTGGGGGCAGTTCTTC. As protein: CSAREGWGQFF.

The chain is built from TRBV5-1 and TRBJ2-3; D might be TRBD1 (6 bases). V lost 0 bases and J 4 bases, leaving 9 bases between the germline ends. Looked up from germline, CDR1 is SGHRS and CDR2 is YFSETQ. The CDR3 is 14 amino acids. The CDR3 bases are TGCGCCAGCAGCTTGGGGACAGAGTCAGATACGCAGTATTTT. It codes for CASSLGTESDTQYF.

V and J are TRBV29-1 and TRBJ1-2, with TRBD1 matching 7 bases. From germline, CDR1 is SQVTM and CDR2 ANQGSEA. The CDR3 length is 12 residues. V shed 0 bases, J shed 8 bases, and the junction held 3 bases outside the gene matches. DNA of the CDR3: TGCAGCGTTGAAGACCAGGGGGGCGGCTACACCTTC. This codes for CSVEDQGGGYTF.

The chain employs TRBV9 and TRBJ1-1, with 7 nucleotides matching TRBD1. The CDR3 has 15 residues. Germline V CDR1 and CDR2: SGDLS, YYNGEE. V gave up 0 bases and J gave up 2 bases; unmatched junction bases: 4. In nucleotides, the CDR3 is TGTGCCAGCAGCGTAGGTGGAGGGGGCAACACTGAAGCTTTCTTT. Its translation: CASSVGGGGNTEAFF.

The chain combines TRBV3-1 (or the pseudogene TRBV3-2) with TRBJ2-1; D is undetermined. The germline V gene encodes CDR1 LGHDT and CDR2 YNNKEL (reference sequence). Deletions cut 0 bases from V and 5 bases from J, with 14 bases between. This CDR3 is 16 amino acids long. DNA of the CDR3: TGTGCCAGCAGCCAAGATTCAGACCCGGCCAACAATGAGCAGTTCTTC. Translation gives CASSQDSDPANNEQFF.

The V gene is TRBV14, the J gene TRBJ2-3, with 7 bases matching TRBD1. Losses at the gene ends were 6 bases for V and 2 bases for J; bases not matched to a gene: 8. The CDR3 is made up of 15 amino acids. The germline CDR1 and CDR2 sequences are SGHDN and FVKESK. The CDR3: CASSRQGVYTDTQYF. DNA for the CDR3: TGTGCCAGCAGTCGACAGGGCGTTTACACAGATACGCAGTATTTT.

The chain has TRBV30 and TRBJ1-6; 7 nucleotides line up with TRBD1. Germline V gene lookup returns CDR1 GTSNPN and CDR2 SVGIG (reference sequence). Germline trimming cut 5 bases from V and 10 bases from J; bases unmatched to any gene: 5. This CDR3 has 12 amino acids. The DNA for the CDR3 is TGTGCCTGGGACAGGGATGGATCACCCCTCCACTTT. Translating gives CAWDRDGSPLHF.

This chain joins TRBV11-2 and TRBJ2-2, with D tentatively TRBD1 (6 bases). Between the trimmed V and J ends, which lost 1 base and 7 bases, there was a span of 13 bases. The germline gives CDR1 SGHAT, CDR2 FQNNGV. This CDR3 comprises 15 residues. In DNA form, the CDR3 reads TGTGCCAGCAGCTTAGTTAACAGGGCCGGCGGGGAGCTGTTTTTT. It yields the protein CASSLVNRAGGELFF.

This chain joins TRBV28 and TRBJ1-2; no clear D. This CDR3 is 16 amino acids long. V was clipped by 6 bases and J by 4 bases, with 21 bases between them. Germline lookup yields CDR1 MDHEN and CDR2 SYDVKM. CDR3 region: CASRETDGLGSYGYTF. The DNA of the CDR3 is TGTGCCAGCAGAGAAACGGACGGCCTAGGCAGCTATGGCTACACCTTC.

Only one count was recorded for this clone. This sequence joins TRBV18 and TRBJ2-3; 10 bases are shared with TRBD2. Germline CDR1 and CDR2: KGHSH and LQKENI. The CDR3 spans 18 residues. V shed 2 bases and J 1 base; nucleotides not matched to a gene: 9. The CDR3 spells CASSPVSSGGPRTDTQYF. Written as DNA, the CDR3 is TGTGCCAGCTCACCAGTCTCTAGCGGGGGACCACGCACAGATACGCAGTATTTT.

This sequence joins TRBV27 and TRBJ1-4, with D unclear. The CDR3 runs 14 residues. CDR1 and CDR2 (germline): MNHEY, SMNVEV (reference sequence). V lost 4 bases, J lost 3 bases, and 9 bases lay in between. The CDR3 protein is CASSSQPANEKLFF. CDR3 bases: TGTGCCAGCAGTTCACAGCCCGCTAATGAAAAACTGTTTTTT.

This chain uses TRBV5-1 with TRBJ1-1; D remains ambiguous. Germline CDR1 is SGHRS and CDR2 is YFSETQ. With 4 bases removed from V and 1 base from J, the gap between germline ends came to 14 bases. The CDR3 has 15 amino acids. In DNA, the CDR3 is TGCGCCAGCAGCCTCTCCCCGGTAGGGAACACTGAAGCTTTCTTT. Translated, it gives CASSLSPVGNTEAFF. Full variable domain (missing parts from reference TRBV5-1 and TRBJ1-1): KAGVTQTPRYLIKTRGQQVTLSCSPISGHRSVSWYQQTPGQGLQFLFEYFSETQRNKGNFPGRFSGRQFSNSRSEMNVSTLELGDSALYLCASSLSPVGNTEAFFGQGTRLTVV.

The sample holds one count of this clone. The CDR3 loop is CASSSDRGMETQYF. In DNA form, the CDR3 reads TGCGCCAGCAGCTCGGACAGGGGGATGGAGACCCAGTACTTC. The gene calls are TRBV5-1 and TRBJ2-5, with TRBD1 matching 10 bases. The trim removed 3 bases at V and 5 bases at J, leaving 4 bases unmatched. Per germline, CDR1 SGHRS and CDR2 YFSETQ. The CDR3 length is 14 residues.

In DNA, the CDR3 is TGTGCCTGGAGTGTATGGGGTCGTCAAGAGACCCAGTACTTC. The encoded protein is CAWSVWGRQETQYF. The chain links TRBV30 to TRBJ2-5; D not certain. There are 14 residues in the CDR3. The germline CDR1 and CDR2 sequences are GTSNPN and SVGIG (reference sequence). V gave up 0 bases and J gave up 2 bases, with 10 bases separating them.

V gene TRBV13 combines with J gene TRBJ2-2, with TRBD1 identical over 10 bases. V lost 4 bases, J lost 5 bases, and 16 bases stayed unmatched. Germline assignment: CDR1 PRHDT and CDR2 FYEKMQ (reference sequence). This CDR3 contains 19 residues. CDR3 sequence: CASSSTNGTGDRRTGELFF. The CDR3 DNA sequence: TGTGCCAGCAGCTCTACTAACGGGACAGGGGACAGGCGGACCGGGGAGCTGTTTTTT.